This T cell receptor (beta chain) was identified during a study of T cell responses to AZD1222 COVID-19 vaccine. Study results and limitations: White British people made up most donors, females outnumbered males, and clonal diversity was possibly underestimated.

Worth noting for this clone: Its antigen remains unknown.

Here immunoSEQ multiplex PCR was the method, and the copy in TCRdb shows in-frame clones only, minus some. The sample includes under 140,000 clones, 70% to 90% of them seen just once. The sequencing here drew on peripheral blood, taken on day 0 of AZD1222 vaccination. The origin of this receptor is an adult in good health.

DNA of the CDR3: TGTGCCAGCAGCGTAGGCTCTAGCGGGAGCTCAATAGGCTCCTACGAGCAGTACTTC. Its protein is CASSVGSSGSSIGSYEQYF. The chain employs TRBV9 and TRBJ2-7; 10 bases align to TRBD2. J was trimmed by 0 bases and V by 0 bases; bases with no gene match: 12. CDR1 is SGDLS, CDR2 YYNGEE, per germline. The CDR3 consists of 19 residues.